These 4 T cell receptor beta chains share one sample of origin, sequenced in a study of low-dose radiotherapy and immunotherapy resistance in tumors (dated by TCRdb to between 2021 and 2023). The time point tag for this specimen amounts to: after trial treatment. The treatment or condition label on this specimen signifies: LDRT plus nivolumab, ipilimumab, low-dose cyclophosphamide and aspirin (RACIN trial). The sample was run on an Illumina HiSeq 2500. A roughly 20-cycle PCR with Phusion amplified the TCRs, pairing a constant-region primer with the adapter that was attached to the V primers. TCRdb reprocessed the public reads (quality trimming at Q25 with fastp, clone calling with MiXCR) and kept in-frame beta chains. Each entry is one CDR3 protein sequence, shown with its most common DNA and genes. This sample is represented by roughly 48,000 distinct CDR3 sequences; 33% of them were singletons. The ten top clones hold roughly 8.2% of the sample.

Sequencing used PBMCs, obtained after low-dose radiotherapy plus immunotherapy. The receptor set was obtained from a male donor with rectosigmoid adenocarcinoma.

This clonotype was recorded many times. V usage is TRBV6-1 and J usage is TRBJ2-3; the match to TRBD1 covers 8 bases. From germline, CDR1 is MNHNS and CDR2 SASEGT. This CDR3 has 15 amino acids. Losses at the gene ends were 1 base for V and 2 bases for J; bases not matched to a gene: 2. The CDR3 spells CASSEGTGHTDTQYF. CDR3 sequence (DNA): TGTGCCAGCAGTGAAGGGACAGGGCACACAGATACGCAGTATTTT.

This clonotype was seen at least ten times. The chain joins TRBV7-2 to TRBJ2-3, with 10 bases lining up with TRBD2. V was clipped by 6 bases and J by 5 bases; unmatched bases: 8. This CDR3 is built from 15 residues. Germline V lookup: CDR1 SGHTA, CDR2 FQGNSA. The DNA of the CDR3 is TGTGCCAGCAGGATAGGGACTAGCGCGGGAGATACGCAGTATTTT. Residues: CASRIGTSAGDTQYF.

This clonotype was recorded at least ten times. The chain employs TRBV9 and TRBJ2-5; D not resolved. V gave up 0 bases and J gave up 4 bases, with 10 bases separating them. CDR3 length: 14 amino acids. The V gene's germline CDR1 is SGDLS and CDR2 YYNGEE. CDR3 DNA: TGTGCCAGCAGCGTAGATGGGCCCCCAGAGACCCAGTACTTC. Translated: CASSVDGPPETQYF.

As to this clonotype: It differs at one base from a far larger clone, so likely a read error. This sequence joins TRBV11-3 and TRBJ2-2; the D is unclear. Germline V lookup: CDR1 SGHNT, CDR2 YENEEA. The CDR3 totals 12 residues. V was trimmed by 4 bases and J by 3 bases, leaving 3 bases between them. CDR3 residues: CASSWYTGELFF. The CDR3 DNA reads as TGTGCCAGCAGCTGGTACACCGGGGAGCTGTTTTTT.